The source of this T cell receptor (beta chain) is a study of T cell repertoires in cytomegalovirus infection (dated by TCRdb to between 2018 and 2021). In terms of the full investigation: Recently identified HLA-C-restricted CMV epitopes, whose presentation resists viral immunomodulation, were targeted by peptide stimulations together with well-studied HLA-B-restricted epitopes. The HLA type of each donor mattered for the analysis, because public TCR beta signatures pointed to carriage of CMV infection along with the matching HLA type.

The sample was run on an Illumina HiSeq 1500. Using fastp at Q25 and MiXCR, TCRdb reprocessed the public reads and kept productive beta chains. Rows matching on CDR3 protein sequence are summarized as one entry with the most common DNA and genes. In this sample the table shows some 920,000 distinct CDR3 sequences, 31% of which occur a single time. Together, the top ten hold roughly an eighth of the sample. The label giving this sample's treatment or condition can be read as: in vitro stimulation with specific CMV peptide epitopes to enrich CMV-specific T cells. This clonotype was detected a few times. The clone's antigen remains unknown. Base-call qualities are not available, and no considerably larger clone is one nucleotide away. Overall study outcomes, separate from this receptor: In both this cohort and an independent roughly 400-donor cohort, the cumulative frequency of public TCR beta family members distinguished carriers of CMV infection plus the relevant HLA type. The ex vivo response was dominated by HLA-C-restricted CMV-specific TCR beta clonotypes, and the single most frequent clonotype in two of eight donors was supplied by these HLA-C-restricted clonotypes.

The junction shows trimming of 0 bases on V and 5 bases on J, plus 11 bases between the germline ends. CDR1 SGHRS and CDR2 YFSETQ were looked up in the germline V gene. CDR3 length: 14 amino acids, cysteine to phenylalanine. Only the CDR3 region is kept as DNA, spanning 42 bases read in frame from base 1. The sample was cultured CD8+ T cells from PBMCs, taken from culture after CMV antigen stimulation. The chain is assembled from TRBV5-1 and TRBJ1-2; the D gene identity is not certain. The sequence derives from a human donor in good health (CMV status not recorded). Some clones in this sample may be carry-over from other donors' samples. In nucleotide form, the sequence is TGCGCCAGCAGCTTGGCTGGGAGGGAATATGGCTACACCTTC. Translated, this gives CASSLAGREYGYTF.